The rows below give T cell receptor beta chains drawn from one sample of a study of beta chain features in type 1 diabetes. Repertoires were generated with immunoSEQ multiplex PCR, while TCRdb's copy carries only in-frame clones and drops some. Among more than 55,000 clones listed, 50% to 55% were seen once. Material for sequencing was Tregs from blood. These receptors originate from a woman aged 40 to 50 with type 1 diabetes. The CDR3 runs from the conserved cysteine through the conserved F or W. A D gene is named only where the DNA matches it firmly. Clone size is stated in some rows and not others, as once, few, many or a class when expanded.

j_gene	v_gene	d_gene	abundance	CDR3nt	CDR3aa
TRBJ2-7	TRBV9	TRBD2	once	TGTGCCAGCAGCTCGGGACTAGCGGGAATTTACGAGCAGTACTTC	CASSSGLAGIYEQYF
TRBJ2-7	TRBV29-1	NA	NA	TGCAGCGTTTCTCCCGCATCGGGGACCTACGAGCAGTACTTC	CSVSPASGTYEQYF
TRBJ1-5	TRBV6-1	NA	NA	TGTGCCAGCAGCCAAGGGGAACGGTGGGCCCAGCATTTT	CASSQGERWAQHF
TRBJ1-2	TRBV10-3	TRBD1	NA	TGTGCCATCAGTGAGTCGAGGGGGCCGGGATATGGCTACACCTTC	CAISESRGPGYGYTF
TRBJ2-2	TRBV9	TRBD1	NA	TGTGCCAGCAGCCTCCGGACAGGGGGTTCCGGGGAGCTGTTTTTT	CASSLRTGGSGELFF
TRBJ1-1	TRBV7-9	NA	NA	TGTGCCAGCAGCTTACTCGGGAACACTGAAGCTTTCTTT	CASSLLGNTEAFF
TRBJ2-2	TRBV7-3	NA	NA	TGTGCCAGCAGACTCCACCAGGGCAGGGGGGAGCTGTTTTTT	CASRLHQGRGELFF
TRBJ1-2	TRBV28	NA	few	TGTGCCAGCAGTTTTCAGGCGTATGGCTACACCTTC	CASSFQAYGYTF
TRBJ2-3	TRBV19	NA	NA	TGTGCCAGTAGTTCGGGAGATACGCAGTATTTT	CASSSGDTQYF
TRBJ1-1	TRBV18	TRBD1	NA	TGTGCCAGCTCACCACGGGACAGGTACAACACTGAAGCTTTCTTT	CASSPRDRYNTEAFF
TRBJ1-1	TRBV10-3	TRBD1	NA	TGTGCCATCAGTGCTGGGACAGGGAACACTGAAGCTTTCTTT	CAISAGTGNTEAFF
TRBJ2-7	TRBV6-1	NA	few	TGTGCCAGCAGACGTTACACCTACGAGCAGTACTTC	CASRRYTYEQYF
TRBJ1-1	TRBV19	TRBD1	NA	TGTGCCAGTAGTACCTACAGGGGCACGGATCCAGACACTGAAGCTTTCTTT	CASSTYRGTDPDTEAFF
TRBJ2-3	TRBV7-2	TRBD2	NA	TGTGCCAGCAGCTTAACTTTCCCGGGACTAGCGGTCAGCACAGATACGCAGTATTTT	CASSLTFPGLAVSTDTQYF
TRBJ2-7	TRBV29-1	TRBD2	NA	TGCAGCGTTGAGGTACTAGCGGGAGACCCCGGGGGTGAGCAGTACTTC	CSVEVLAGDPGGEQYF
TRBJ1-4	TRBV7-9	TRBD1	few	TGTGCCAGCAGCGGCGCGGGACAGGGCAGTTCCAATGAAAAACTGTTTTTT	CASSGAGQGSSNEKLFF
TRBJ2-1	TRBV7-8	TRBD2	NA	TGTGCCAGCAGCCCCTGGGGGGGGGACAATGAGCAGTTCTTC	CASSPWGGDNEQFF
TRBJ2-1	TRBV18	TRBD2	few	TGTGCCAGCTCAGAACTAGCGGGGACTTACAATGAGCAGTTCTTC	CASSELAGTYNEQFF
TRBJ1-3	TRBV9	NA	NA	TGTGCCAGCAGCGTGGGCAGATTCTCTGGAAACACCATATATTTT	CASSVGRFSGNTIYF
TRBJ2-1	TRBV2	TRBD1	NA	TGTGCCGCAAAACAGGGGTCGGATGAGCAGTTCTTC	CAAKQGSDEQFF
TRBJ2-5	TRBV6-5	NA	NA	TGTGCCAGCAGTTACGGGATTGGAGGGATGGAGACCCAGTACTTC	CASSYGIGGMETQYF
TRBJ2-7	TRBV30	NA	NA	TGTGCCTGGAGTGTACGGTACGAGCAGTACTTC	CAWSVRYEQYF
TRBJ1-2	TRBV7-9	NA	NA	TGTGCCAGCAGCTTTTCCGGGGGAGGTAACTATGGCTACACCTTC	CASSFSGGGNYGYTF
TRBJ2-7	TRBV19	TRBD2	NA	TGTGCCAGTAGTAAATCGGGAGGGCCCTACGAGCAGTACTTC	CASSKSGGPYEQYF
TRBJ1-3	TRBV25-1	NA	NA	TGTGCCAGCAGTAGGACATCTGGAAACACCATATATTTT	CASSRTSGNTIYF
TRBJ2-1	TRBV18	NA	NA	TGTGCCAGCTCACTTACGCTGGCATTCAATGAGCAGTTCTTC	CASSLTLAFNEQFF
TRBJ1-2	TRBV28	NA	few	TGTGCCAGCAGTTTTTCCCGGACAGCTGCGAACTATGGCTACACCTTC	CASSFSRTAANYGYTF
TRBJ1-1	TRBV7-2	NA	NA	TGTGCCAGCAGCTTAGACCGGGGCACTGAAGCTTTCTTT	CASSLDRGTEAFF
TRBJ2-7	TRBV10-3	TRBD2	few	TGTGCCATCAGGACCGGGACTAGCGGGAAAAAAGTGCGGGGCTACGAGCAGTACTTC	CAIRTGTSGKKVRGYEQYF
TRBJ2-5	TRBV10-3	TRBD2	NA	TGTGCCATCAGTGATTCGCTAGCGGGGGTAGAGACCCAGTACTTC	CAISDSLAGVETQYF
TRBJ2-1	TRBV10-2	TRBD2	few	TGCGCCAGCACCCCAGCGGGGATCTACAATGAGCAGTTCTTC	CASTPAGIYNEQFF